This note documents a single T cell receptor beta chain sequence. Its target is unknown. V dropped 5 bases and J dropped 4 bases, with 18 bases sitting between them. Germline V gene sequence: CDR1 SEHNR, CDR2 FQNEAQ (reference sequence). This CDR3 has 16 residues. The source of the sample is a study of blood T cells in healthy people across ages. Overall study results and limits: Those diversity estimates obtained from one million T cells were thought to be underestimates. Long-lived and aged donors differed, with more naive CD4+ cells and higher diversity in the long-lived. Per million T cells, the diversity of TCR beta decreased roughly linearly as age advanced. Naive T cell percentage by flow cytometry tracked strongly with beta diversity.

A second about 6 to 12 cycle PCR used barcoded and J-beta primers. TCRdb analysed the 5' RACE reads with MiXCR anew, one entry per CDR3 protein. Seen here are 450,000 to 700,000 distinct CDR3 sequences, 25% to 30% observed once, and the top ten hold about a fifth. The chain is built from TRBV7-9 and TRBJ1-3, with a possible D match to TRBD1 (5 bases). The source material was blood. The TCR was taken from a woman in her seventies in good health. In DNA form, the CDR3 reads TGTGCCAGCAGCCTAAACCGGGACCCCAAGGGAAACACCATATATTTT. Translated: CASSLNRDPKGNTIYF. The variable domain in full, completed from reference TRBV7-9 and TRBJ1-3, reads DTGVSQNPRHKITKRGQNVTFRCDPISEHNRLYWYRQTLGQGPEFLTYFQNEAQLEKSRLLSDRFSAERPKGSFSTLEIQRTEQGDSAMYLCASSLNRDPKGNTIYFGEGSWLTVV.